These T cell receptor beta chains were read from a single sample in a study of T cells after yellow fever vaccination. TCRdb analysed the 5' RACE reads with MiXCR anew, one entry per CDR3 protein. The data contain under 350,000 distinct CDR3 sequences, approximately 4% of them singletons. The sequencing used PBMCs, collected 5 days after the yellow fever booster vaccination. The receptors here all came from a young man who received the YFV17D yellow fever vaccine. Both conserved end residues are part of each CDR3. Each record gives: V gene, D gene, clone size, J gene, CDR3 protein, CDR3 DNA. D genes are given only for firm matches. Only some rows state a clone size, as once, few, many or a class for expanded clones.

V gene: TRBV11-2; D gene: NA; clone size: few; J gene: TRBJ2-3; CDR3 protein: CASSLGPGNTDTQYF; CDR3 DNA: TGTGCCAGCAGCTTAGGACCGGGGAACACAGATACGCAGTATTTT
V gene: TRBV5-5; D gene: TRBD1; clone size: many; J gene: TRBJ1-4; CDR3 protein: CASSRGQGGPNEKLFF; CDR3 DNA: TGTGCCAGCAGCCGCGGACAGGGAGGGCCTAATGAAAAACTGTTTTTT
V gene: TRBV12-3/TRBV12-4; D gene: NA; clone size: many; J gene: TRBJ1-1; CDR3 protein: CASSLGPGNTEAFF; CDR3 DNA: TGTGCCAGCAGTTTAGGACCGGGGAACACTGAAGCTTTCTTT
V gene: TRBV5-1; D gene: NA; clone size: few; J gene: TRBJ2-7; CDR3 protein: CASSPAGDNSYEQYF; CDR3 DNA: TGCGCCAGCAGCCCTGCCGGGGACAACTCCTACGAGCAGTACTTC
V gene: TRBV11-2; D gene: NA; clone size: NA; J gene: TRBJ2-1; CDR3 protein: CASSLDTRGIDEQFF; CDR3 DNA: TGTGCCAGCAGCTTAGATACCAGGGGAATCGATGAGCAGTTCTTC
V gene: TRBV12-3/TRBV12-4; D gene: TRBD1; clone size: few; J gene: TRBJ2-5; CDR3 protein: CASSITGTEETQYF; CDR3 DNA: TGTGCCAGCAGTATAACCGGGACAGAAGAGACCCAGTACTTC
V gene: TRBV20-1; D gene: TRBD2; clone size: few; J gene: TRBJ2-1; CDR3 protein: CSAREAGGTYNEQFF; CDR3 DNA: TGCAGTGCTAGAGAGGCGGGGGGGACCTACAATGAGCAGTTCTTC
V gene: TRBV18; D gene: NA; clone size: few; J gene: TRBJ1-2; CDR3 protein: CASSPGEGLWSYTF; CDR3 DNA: TGTGCCAGCTCACCCGGAGAGGGACTTTGGAGCTACACCTTC
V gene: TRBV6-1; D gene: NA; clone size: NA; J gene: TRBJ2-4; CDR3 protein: CASMTQGAKNIQYF; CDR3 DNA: TGTGCCAGCATGACCCAGGGAGCCAAAAACATTCAGTACTTC
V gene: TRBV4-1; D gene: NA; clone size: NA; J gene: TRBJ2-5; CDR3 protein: CASSPRVSQGQETQYF; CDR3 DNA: TGCGCCAGCAGCCCAAGGGTCAGCCAGGGGCAAGAGACCCAGTACTTC
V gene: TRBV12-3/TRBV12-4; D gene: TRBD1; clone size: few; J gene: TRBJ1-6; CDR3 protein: CASSPSRWDSYNSPLHF; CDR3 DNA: TGTGCCAGCAGTCCATCCCGGTGGGACAGCTATAATTCACCCCTCCACTTT
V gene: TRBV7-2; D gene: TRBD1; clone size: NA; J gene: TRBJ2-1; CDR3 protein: CASSPDRARNEQFF; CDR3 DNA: TGTGCCAGCAGCCCCGACAGGGCGAGGAATGAGCAGTTCTTC
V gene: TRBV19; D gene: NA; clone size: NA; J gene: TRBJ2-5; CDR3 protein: CASSMESLGETQYF; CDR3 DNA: TGTGCCAGTAGTATGGAATCCCTGGGAGAGACCCAGTACTTC
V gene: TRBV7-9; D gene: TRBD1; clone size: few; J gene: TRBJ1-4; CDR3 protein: CASSPRQGPVSNEKLFF; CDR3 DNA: TGTGCCAGCAGCCCGCGACAGGGTCCCGTGTCTAATGAAAAACTGTTTTTT
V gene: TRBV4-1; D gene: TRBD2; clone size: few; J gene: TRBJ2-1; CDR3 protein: CASSQDPRLAGGNEQFF; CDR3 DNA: TGCGCCAGCAGCCAAGATCCCAGACTAGCGGGGGGGAATGAGCAGTTCTTC
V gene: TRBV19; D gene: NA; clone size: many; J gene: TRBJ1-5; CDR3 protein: CASSLTADSNQPQHF; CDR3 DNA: TGTGCCAGTAGCTTGACAGCCGATAGCAATCAGCCCCAGCATTTT
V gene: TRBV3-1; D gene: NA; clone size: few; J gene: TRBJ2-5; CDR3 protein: CASSQEGYFDF; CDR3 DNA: TGTGCCAGCAGCCAAGAGGGCTATTTTGACTTC
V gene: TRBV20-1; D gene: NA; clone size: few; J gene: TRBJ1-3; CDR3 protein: CSARYRYSGNTIYF; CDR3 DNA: TGCAGTGCTAGATACCGATACTCTGGAAACACCATATATTTT
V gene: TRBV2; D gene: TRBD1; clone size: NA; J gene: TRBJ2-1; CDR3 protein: CAMLSGTGTYNEQFF; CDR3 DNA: TGTGCCATGCTTTCCGGGACAGGCACCTACAATGAGCAGTTCTTC
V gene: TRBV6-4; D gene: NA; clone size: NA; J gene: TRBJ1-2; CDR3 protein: CASSSNVWDGGYTF; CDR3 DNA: TGTGCCAGCAGTTCTAATGTCTGGGACGGTGGCTACACCTTC
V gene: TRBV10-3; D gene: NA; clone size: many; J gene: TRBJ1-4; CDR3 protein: CAIRDSTANEKLFF; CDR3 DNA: TGTGCCATCAGGGATAGTACTGCTAATGAAAAACTGTTTTTT
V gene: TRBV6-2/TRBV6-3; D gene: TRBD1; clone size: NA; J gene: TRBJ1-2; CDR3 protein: CASSYGRGARYGYTF; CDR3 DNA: TGTGCCAGCAGTTACGGCAGGGGGGCTCGCTATGGCTACACCTTC